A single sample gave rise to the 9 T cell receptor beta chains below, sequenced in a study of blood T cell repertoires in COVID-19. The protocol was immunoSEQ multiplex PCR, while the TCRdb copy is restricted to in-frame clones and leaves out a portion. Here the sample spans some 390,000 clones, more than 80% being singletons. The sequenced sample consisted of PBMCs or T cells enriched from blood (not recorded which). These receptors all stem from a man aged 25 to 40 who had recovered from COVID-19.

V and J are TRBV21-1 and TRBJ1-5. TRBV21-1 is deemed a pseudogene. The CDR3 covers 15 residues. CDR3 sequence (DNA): TGTACCCGGTCGGAGGGAACCAGTTTCAATCAGCCCCAGCATTTT. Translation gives CTRSEGTSFNQPQHF.

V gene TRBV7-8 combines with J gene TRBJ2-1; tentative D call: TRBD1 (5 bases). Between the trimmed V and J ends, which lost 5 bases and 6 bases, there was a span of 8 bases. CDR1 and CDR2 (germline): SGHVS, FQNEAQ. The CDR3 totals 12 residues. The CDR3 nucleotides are TGTGCCAGCAGCCATGACAGCAATGAGCAGTTCTTC. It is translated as CASSHDSNEQFF.

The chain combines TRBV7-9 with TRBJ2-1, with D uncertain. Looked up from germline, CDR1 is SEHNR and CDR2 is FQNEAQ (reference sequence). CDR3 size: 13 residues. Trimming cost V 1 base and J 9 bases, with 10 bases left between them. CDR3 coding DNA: TGTGCCAGCAGCTTAGTTCCGGGTAGTGAGCAGTTCTTC. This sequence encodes CASSLVPGSEQFF.

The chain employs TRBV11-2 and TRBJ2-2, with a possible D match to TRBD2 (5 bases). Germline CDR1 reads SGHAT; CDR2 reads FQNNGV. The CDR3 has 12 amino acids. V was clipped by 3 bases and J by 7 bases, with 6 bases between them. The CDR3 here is CASSLEVGELFF. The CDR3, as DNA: TGTGCCAGCAGCTTGGAGGTCGGGGAGCTGTTTTTT.

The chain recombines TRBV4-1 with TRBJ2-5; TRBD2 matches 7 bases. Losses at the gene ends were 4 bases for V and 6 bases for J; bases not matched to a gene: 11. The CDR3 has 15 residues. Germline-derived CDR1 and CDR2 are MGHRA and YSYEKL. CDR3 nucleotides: TGCGCCAGCAGCCCCACCACAGCGGGAAGACAGACCCAGTACTTC. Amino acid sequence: CASSPTTAGRQTQYF.

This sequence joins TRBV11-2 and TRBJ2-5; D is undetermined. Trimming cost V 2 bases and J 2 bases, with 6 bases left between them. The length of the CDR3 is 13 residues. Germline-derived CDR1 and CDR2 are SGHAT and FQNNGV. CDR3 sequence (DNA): TGTGCCAGCAGCTTAACAGTACAAGAGACCCAGTACTTC. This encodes CASSLTVQETQYF.

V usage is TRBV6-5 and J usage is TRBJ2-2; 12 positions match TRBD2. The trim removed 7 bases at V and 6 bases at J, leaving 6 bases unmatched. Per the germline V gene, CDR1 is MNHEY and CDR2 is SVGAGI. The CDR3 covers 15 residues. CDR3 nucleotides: TGTGCCAGCACTAGCGGGAGGGCCCCAGCCGGGGAGCTGTTTTTT. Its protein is CASTSGRAPAGELFF.

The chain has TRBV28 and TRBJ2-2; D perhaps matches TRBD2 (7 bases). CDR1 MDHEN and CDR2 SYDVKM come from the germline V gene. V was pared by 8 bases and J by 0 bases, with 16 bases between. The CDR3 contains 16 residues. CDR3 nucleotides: TGTGCCAGCTCCCCCGCGGGGGCCGCGAACACCGGGGAGCTGTTTTTT. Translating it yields CASSPAGAANTGELFF.

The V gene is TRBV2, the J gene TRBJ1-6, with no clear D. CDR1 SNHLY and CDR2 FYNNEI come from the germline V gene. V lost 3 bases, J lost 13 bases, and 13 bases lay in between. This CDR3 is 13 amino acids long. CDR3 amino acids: CASSDVPLPPLHF. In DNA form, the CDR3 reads TGTGCCAGCAGTGACGTCCCCCTTCCTCCCCTCCACTTT.